The 21 T cell receptor beta chains presented below share a single source sample, sequenced in a study of human T cells and chemical hapten exposure. TCRdb processed the RACE reads anew with MiXCR; each CDR3 protein has one entry. This sample carries fewer than 100,000 distinct CDR3 sequences, 11% of them seen once, and the ten largest clones take 1.1%. Regarding time point: patch test 3, about 24 weeks after DPC sensitization. Treatment of the sample: therapeutic diphenylcyclopropenone sensitization with weekly scalp DPC. The input for sequencing was whole blood, taken in connection with sensitization to the hapten diphenylcyclopropenone (DPC). These receptors all stem from a woman in her twenties or thirties with alopecia areata. Some clones in this sample may be carry-over from other donors' samples.

This clonotype was seen a handful of times. The V and J genes are TRBV20-1 and TRBJ1-1; D gene unclear. Germline V gene lookup returns CDR1 DFQATT and CDR2 SNEGSKA (reference sequence). V was shortened by 6 bases and J by 4 bases, with 15 bases between the two germline ends. CDR3 length equals 13 residues. This CDR3 reads CSAVGWAATEAFF. The CDR3, as DNA: TGCAGTGCCGTCGGTTGGGCAGCCACTGAAGCTTTCTTT.

In DNA form, the CDR3 reads TGCGCCACCCCCAGTTCATCACGGGAAGGAACTGAAGCTTTCTTT. Its translation: CATPSSSREGTEAFF. The chain carries TRBV5-1 and TRBJ1-1; D not certain. The CDR3 spans 15 residues. Germline V gene data show CDR1 as SGHRS and CDR2 as YFSETQ. The germline V and J ends were trimmed by 9 bases and 5 bases, with 23 bases remaining between them. The whole variable domain, filled in from reference TRBV5-1 and TRBJ1-1, reads KAGVTQTPRYLIKTRGQQVTLSCSPISGHRSVSWYQQTPGQGLQFLFEYFSETQRNKGNFPGRFSGRQFSNSRSEMNVSTLELGDSALYLCATPSSSREGTEAFFGQGTRLTVV.

This clonotype was seen at least ten times. The chain couples TRBV18 to TRBJ2-5, with D unclear. Trimming took off 0 bases at V and 7 bases at J, with 9 bases between the two ends. This CDR3 has 13 amino acids. The germline CDR1 and CDR2 sequences are KGHSH and LQKENI. The CDR3 is CASSPPTRVTQYF. The CDR3 nucleotides read TGTGCCAGCTCACCACCCACAAGAGTGACCCAGTACTTC.

Notes on this clonotype: Mismatch with germline at one junction end may stem from a read error. The gene calls are TRBV12-3 or TRBV12-4 and TRBJ1-5, with unresolved D. CDR3 length equals 13 residues. CDR3 nucleotides: TGTGCCAGCACCCCGGGCGGCCATCAGCCCCACCATTTT. Protein product: CASTPGGHQPHHF.

This clonotype has a handful of counts. The rearrangement joins TRBV12-3 or TRBV12-4 to TRBJ2-4; possibly TRBD2 for D (6 bases). This CDR3 has 14 amino acids. The V end was cut by 7 bases, the J end by 8 bases, with 18 bases between. CDR3 in DNA: TGTGCCAGCAAACTGTTTGGGGGGAAGGACATTCAGTACTTC. Its translation is CASKLFGGKDIQYF.

This clonotype was seen ten or more times. This chain joins TRBV7-2 and TRBJ1-1; no firm D call. This CDR3 has 13 amino acids. Trimming pared 4 bases from V and 10 bases from J, leaving 16 bases between. Germline CDR1 reads SGHTA; CDR2 reads FQGNSA. The CDR3 region is CASSSADGRRAFF. The CDR3 nucleotides are TGTGCCAGCAGCTCCGCGGACGGTCGCCGAGCTTTCTTT.

V usage is TRBV20-1 and J usage is TRBJ1-2, with D possibly matching TRBD1 (5 bases). The V end lost 0 bases, the J end lost 3 bases, and 8 bases lay between the germline ends. In germline, CDR1 is DFQATT, CDR2 SNEGSKA (reference sequence). The CDR3 is 13 residues long. CDR3 region: CSAREDRDYGYTF. CDR3 nucleotide sequence: TGCAGTGCTAGAGAAGACAGAGACTATGGCTACACCTTC.

This clonotype was counted ten times or more. The V and J genes are TRBV5-6 and TRBJ2-7; D is uncertain. The CDR3 extends over 13 amino acids. CDR1 and CDR2 (germline): SGHDT, YYEEEE. V dropped 0 bases and J dropped 1 base, with 5 bases sitting between them. The CDR3 is CASSLGQSYEQYF. As DNA, the CDR3 is TGTGCCAGCAGCTTGGGTCAGTCCTACGAGCAGTACTTC.

In its sample, this clonotype was seen a few times. V gene TRBV6-2 or TRBV6-3 combines with J gene TRBJ2-3; possibly TRBD1 for D (6 bases). Deletions cut 2 bases from V and 0 bases from J, with 18 bases between. The germline V gene encodes CDR1 MNHEY and CDR2 SVGEGT. The CDR3 has 18 amino acids. In nucleotides, the CDR3 is TGTGCCAGCAGTTACACCTGGACAGTACCAACTAGCACAGATACGCAGTATTTT. Translating gives CASSYTWTVPTSTDTQYF.

Points on this clonotype: A much larger clone lies a single base off, so this may be a read error. V and J are TRBV29-1 and TRBJ2-2; 10 nucleotides match TRBD2. The CDR3 totals 14 residues. The germline CDR1 and CDR2 sequences are SQVTM and ANQGSEA. DNA of the CDR3: TGCAGCGTTAGCGGGAGGGTTAACACCGGGGGGCTGTTTTTT. Its protein is CSVSGRVNTGGLFF.

A few counts support this clonotype. This chain uses TRBV7-2 with TRBJ2-6, with no clear D. Trimming removed 5 bases at V and 4 bases at J, with 15 bases between. From germline, CDR1 is SGHTA and CDR2 FQGNSA. The CDR3 runs 16 residues. The CDR3 DNA reads TGTGCCAGCAGCCCTGGGCCAGCGAGGGGGGCCAACGTCCTGACTTTC. Translating gives CASSPGPARGANVLTF.

This clonotype showed up many times. The V call is TRBV6-2 or TRBV6-3, the J call TRBJ1-2; D is ambiguous. CDR3 length: 11 residues. V lost 6 bases and J lost 1, with 3 bases in between. In germline, CDR1 is MNHEY, CDR2 SVGEGT. The CDR3 DNA is TGTGCCAGCAGCTATAACTATGGCTACACCTTC. Amino acids: CASSYNYGYTF.

This clonotype came up many times. The chain combines TRBV28 with TRBJ1-2; 12 bases agree with TRBD1. Germline lookup yields CDR1 MDHEN and CDR2 SYDVKM. Losses at the gene ends were 7 bases for V and 2 bases for J; bases not matched to a gene: 8. This CDR3 spans 16 amino acids. CDR3 sequence (DNA): TGTGCCAGCATCCCGGGACAGGGGGCGCGGAACTATGGCTACACCTTC. Its protein is CASIPGQGARNYGYTF.

Notes on this clonotype: This may stem from a read error, because a much larger clone lies one nucleotide away. The rearrangement joins TRBV9 to TRBJ1-4, with unresolved D. In germline, CDR1 is SGDLS, CDR2 YYNGEE. CDR3 size: 15 residues. V lost 4 bases, J lost 5 bases, and 15 bases lay in between. The CDR3: CASSIATGPNEKLFF. The CDR3, as DNA: TGTGCCAGCAGCATAGCGACGGGCCCGAATGAAAAACTGTTTTTT.

This clonotype was counted ten times or more. The chain recombines TRBV11-2 with TRBJ1-5; D is perhaps TRBD1 (6 bases). CDR1 SGHAT and CDR2 FQNNGV come from the germline V gene. Trimming stripped 5 bases from V and 7 bases from J, with 15 bases between. CDR3 length equals 14 residues. The CDR3 DNA follows: TGTGCCAGCAGCAAAACAGGGAGGCGGCAGCCCCAGCATTTT. Encoded protein: CASSKTGRRQPQHF.

This clonotype appeared many times. This rearrangement joins TRBV28 to TRBJ1-1, with a tentative D call TRBD1 (5 bases). The germline V gene has CDR1 MDHEN and CDR2 SYDVKM. The CDR3 is 14 residues long. V lost 0 bases, J lost 5 bases, and 10 bases lay in between. CDR3 bases: TGTGCCAGCAGTTTATGGGAGGGGAGGACTGAAGCTTTCTTT. It translates to CASSLWEGRTEAFF.

This clonotype was counted many times. V gene TRBV7-6 combines with J gene TRBJ1-1, with 11 bases matching TRBD1. Looked up from germline, CDR1 is SGHVS and CDR2 is FNYEAQ. Trimming removed 2 bases from V and 4 bases from J; junction bases left unmatched: 9. The CDR3 totals 17 residues. CDR3 nucleotides: TGTGCCAGCAGCTTATACAGGACAGGGGGCTTCGGCACTGAAGCTTTCTTT. Translating it yields CASSLYRTGGFGTEAFF. Complete variable domain (other parts from reference TRBV7-6 and TRBJ1-1): GAGVSQSPRYKVTKRGQDVALRCDPISGHVSLYWYRQALGQGPEFLTYFNYEAQQDKSGLPNDRFSAERPEGSISTLTIQRTEQRDSAMYRCASSLYRTGGFGTEAFFGQGTRLTVV.

The table lists this clonotype with a few counts. The chain couples TRBV2 to TRBJ2-1, with TRBD1 identical over 9 bases. The CDR3 runs 15 residues. The germline gives CDR1 SNHLY, CDR2 FYNNEI. The V segment lost 3 bases and the J segment 4 bases; nucleotides outside the gene matches: 4. CDR3 in amino acids: CASSDMGTGYNEQFF. CDR3 in DNA: TGTGCCAGCAGTGATATGGGGACAGGGTACAATGAGCAGTTCTTC.

This clonotype has a count of ten or more. This chain uses TRBV5-3 with TRBJ1-5; the D is unclear. TRBV5-3 qualifies as an ORF whose function is uncertain. V dropped 0 bases and J dropped 0 bases, with 10 bases sitting between them. CDR3 length: 16 amino acids. In DNA, the CDR3 is TGTGCCAGAAGCTTGGTCCAGCCAACTAGCAATCAGCCCCAGCATTTT. Residues: CARSLVQPTSNQPQHF.

Note on this clonotype: This sequence may be a read error, since a much larger clone differs from it by one base. The rearrangement links TRBV7-2 to TRBJ2-3, with TRBD2 matching 13 bases. The CDR3 extends over 15 amino acids. The V gene's germline CDR1 is SGHTA and CDR2 FQGNSA. Germline trimming cut 8 bases from V and 6 bases from J; bases unmatched to any gene: 8. CDR3 region: CASGRTSGGGDTQYF. As DNA, the CDR3 is TGTGCCAGCGGCCGGACTAGCGGGGGCGGTGATACGCAGTATTTT.

This clonotype was found a few times. The gene calls are TRBV29-1 and TRBJ2-6, with D perhaps being TRBD1 or TRBD2 (5 bases each). Per the germline V gene, CDR1 is SQVTM and CDR2 is ANQGSEA. This CDR3 is 16 amino acids long. V was pared by 6 bases and J by 1 base, with 16 bases between. The CDR3 DNA follows: TGCAGCGTGCAAAGGGTTGGGGGATCTGGGGCCAACGTCCTGACTTTC. Protein sequence: CSVQRVGGSGANVLTF.